This T cell receptor beta chain was captured by sequencing in a study of CD8+CD57+ T cells in acquired aplastic anemia. General study findings and limits: Patients versus controls showed no significant CD8+ Simpson's diversity difference. Patients had around 30 CD8+ CDR3 sequences in common with controls (the shared set).

As regards this clonotype: Its specificity is not known.

Genomic DNA, the template, was used for profiling of the TCR beta VDJ and CDR3. TCRdb ran MiXCR on the reads and lists one entry per CDR3 protein. The sample yields hundreds of thousands of distinct CDR3 sequences, just under 70% seen once. The CDR3 runs 16 residues. From germline, CDR1 is SNHLY and CDR2 FYNNEI. Unmatched junction bases numbered 6, after V lost 6 bases and J lost 0 bases. The receptor comes from a human donor in good health, serving as a control. Sequencing used sorted CD4+, CD8+, or CD8+CD57+ T cells (not recorded which) from PBMCs. The V gene is TRBV2, the J gene TRBJ1-5, with TRBD1 matching over 9 bases. The CDR3 DNA is TGTGCCAGCAGGTCGACGGACAGGGGTAGCAATCAGCCCCAGCATTTT. Protein sequence: CASRSTDRGSNQPQHF. Full variable domain (outside the CDR3, taken from reference TRBV2 and TRBJ1-5): EPEVTQTPSHQVTQMGQEVILRCVPISNHLYFYWYRQILGQKVEFLVSFYNNEISEKSEIFDDQFSVERPDGSNFTLKIRSTKLEDSAMYFCASRSTDRGSNQPQHFGDGTRLSIL.